This T cell receptor beta chain was documented in a study of T cells in Graves' hyperthyroidism and ophthalmopathy. RNA transcripts yielded amplified TCR beta CDR3 regions. Primed by the HTBI set, a first-round RT-PCR was run on the TCR CDR3. TCRdb used MiXCR to reprocess the multiplex PCR reads, holding one entry per CDR3 protein. The sample has 200,000 to 300,000 distinct CDR3 sequences, over 20% seen once. The V segment lost 4 bases and the J segment 5 bases; nucleotides outside the gene matches: 6. CDR1 SGHRS and CDR2 YFSETQ come from the germline V gene. The CDR3 extends over 16 amino acids. Among ophthalmopathy patients, the Clinical Activity Score reached at least 3, the NOSPECS grade reached at least 4, and duration remained under 3 months.

This receptor was taken from a woman in her thirties or forties with Graves' ophthalmopathy. The chain links TRBV5-1 to TRBJ2-5; 15 bases are shared with TRBD2. The specimen sequenced was blood. CDR3 residues: CASSLGGLAGGETQYF. As DNA, the CDR3 is TGCGCCAGCAGCCTGGGGGGACTAGCGGGAGGCGAGACCCAGTACTTC.